These 19 T cell receptor beta chains were all obtained from the same sample, sequenced in a study of T-cell memory formation after mild COVID-19 (dated by TCRdb to the early 2020s). The library was generated by 5' RACE. TCRdb lists the instrument as Illumina NovaSeq 6000. TCRdb handled the public reads itself, with Q25 trimming in fastp and clone calling in MiXCR, and kept productive beta chains. Every CDR3 protein is listed once, alongside the most common genes and DNA of its rows. The sample table records 140,000 to 150,000 distinct CDR3 sequences; about 23% of these occur just once. The ten biggest clones cover roughly 24% of the sample. Sequencing was done on a sample of PBMCs or a T cell subset sorted from them (not recorded which). Every receptor here comes from an adult woman who had mild COVID-19 (a few samples of this study predate the infection). The sample titles of this study are shuffled in the database, so cell type and time point are left out; the donor was told from shared clones.

On this clonotype: Mismatch with germline at one junction end may stem from a read error. The V call is TRBV15, the J call TRBJ1-6; 8 nucleotides agree with TRBD1. The germline gives CDR1 LNHNV, CDR2 YYDKDF (reference sequence). The CDR3 runs to 15 residues. The CDR3 loop reads CATSTRQGLSSPLNF. DNA of the CDR3: TGTGCCACCAGCACCCGACAGGGGTTGAGTTCACCCCTCAACTTT.

The chain recombines TRBV7-2 with TRBJ2-5, with 12 bases aligning to TRBD2. The CDR3 consists of 20 residues. Germline CDR1 reads SGHTA; CDR2 reads FQGNSA. V lost 5 bases to trimming and J lost 5 bases; unmatched junction nucleotides: 21. CDR3 protein: CASSVRDRDRTSGKKETQYF. CDR3 nucleotides: TGTGCCAGCAGCGTAAGAGACAGGGATCGGACTAGCGGGAAAAAGGAGACCCAGTACTTC. Filled out from reference TRBV7-2 and TRBJ2-5, the complete variable domain reads GAGVSQSPSNKVTEKGKDVELRCDPISGHTALYWYRQSLGQGLEFLIYFQGNSAPDKSGLPSDRFSAERTGGSVSTLTIQRTQQEDSAVYLCASSVRDRDRTSGKKETQYFGPGTRLLVL.

This clonotype occurred a few times. The rearrangement links TRBV19 to TRBJ1-1; D remains ambiguous. Germline V gives CDR1 LNHDA, CDR2 SQIVND (reference sequence). CDR3 size: 13 residues. V lost 10 bases and J 0 bases, leaving 12 bases between the germline ends. The CDR3 nucleotides are TGTGCCACCGCGGTGGGAATGAACACTGAAGCTTTCTTT. Protein: CATAVGMNTEAFF.

This clonotype has only a few counts. V gene TRBV10-3 combines with J gene TRBJ2-7; TRBD2 agrees at 8 bases. The CDR3 has 15 amino acids. V shed 4 bases, J shed 5 bases, and the junction held 10 bases outside the gene matches. Per germline, CDR1 ENHRY and CDR2 SYGVKD. DNA of the CDR3: TGTGCCATCAGTGGATTAGCGGGGAGTTCGCACGAGCAGTACTTC. Its translation is CAISGLAGSSHEQYF.

The rearrangement joins TRBV29-1 to TRBJ2-2; D gene uncertain. CDR1 is SQVTM, CDR2 ANQGSEA, per germline. V shed 4 bases and J shed 1 base, with 4 bases lying between them. This CDR3 spans 12 amino acids. In nucleotides, the CDR3 is TGCAGCGTTGTCGAGAACACCGGGGAGCTGTTTTTT. This sequence encodes CSVVENTGELFF.

This clonotype was detected only a few times. This rearrangement joins TRBV10-3 to TRBJ1-3; D is uncertain. With 11 bases removed from V and 0 bases from J, the gap between germline ends came to 14 bases. The CDR3 covers 14 residues. Germline-derived CDR1 and CDR2 are ENHRY and SYGVKD. CDR3 amino acids: CAGSNTYSGNTIYF. CDR3 in DNA: TGTGCCGGGTCCAACACGTACTCTGGAAACACCATATATTTT.

The V call is TRBV5-1, the J call TRBJ2-7; 10 bases map to TRBD1. The CDR3 contains 14 residues. Per the germline V gene, CDR1 is SGHRS and CDR2 is YFSETQ. V lost 3 bases to trimming and J lost 6 bases; unmatched junction nucleotides: 6. CDR3 DNA: TGCGCCAGCAGCTCAGGGACAGGGGAGTCCGAGCAGTACTTC. This gives the protein CASSSGTGESEQYF.

V is TRBV5-4 and J is TRBJ1-1; D is perhaps TRBD1 (6 bases). From germline, CDR1 is SGHNT and CDR2 YYREEE (reference sequence). This CDR3 region has 14 residues. With 4 bases removed from V and 6 bases from J, the gap between germline ends came to 16 bases. The CDR3 loop is CASSLFAGTPEAFF. The CDR3 DNA follows: TGTGCCAGCAGCCTATTCGCCGGGACACCTGAAGCTTTCTTT. Variable domain in full (rest from reference TRBV5-4 and TRBJ1-1): ETGVTQSPTHLIKTRGQQVTLRCSSQSGHNTVSWYQQALGQGPQFIFQYYREEENGRGNFPPRFSGLQFPNYSSELNVNALELDDSALYLCASSLFAGTPEAFFGQGTRLTVV.

This sequence joins TRBV29-1 and TRBJ2-5, with TRBD1 as a possible D gene (8 bases). Deletions cut 3 bases from V and 3 bases from J, with 17 bases between. The CDR3 totals 15 residues. Germline CDR1 and CDR2: SQVTM and ANQGSEA. The CDR3 loop reads CSVETGQGGEETQYF. CDR3 sequence (DNA): TGCAGCGTTGAGACAGGACAGGGAGGGGAAGAGACCCAGTACTTC.

The rearrangement uses TRBV27 and TRBJ2-2, with TRBD2 identical over 10 bases. After removal of 5 bases from V and 7 bases from J, the junction contained 10 bases not matched to a gene. The germline V gene encodes CDR1 MNHEY and CDR2 SMNVEV (reference sequence). The CDR3 spans 16 residues. The CDR3 nucleotides read TGTGCCAGCAGTCCCACAGCGGGAGGGCCCCACGGGGAGCTGTTTTTT. As protein: CASSPTAGGPHGELFF.

This clonotype was recorded at least ten times. The chain carries TRBV7-2 and TRBJ2-3; 7 nucleotides agree with TRBD2. The germline V gene has CDR1 SGHTA and CDR2 FQGNSA. The CDR3 has 15 amino acids. V dropped 3 bases and J dropped 6; count of bases not matched to a gene: 9. CDR3: CASSFTGGRSDTQYF. The CDR3, as DNA: TGTGCCAGCAGCTTTACGGGAGGTCGGTCGGATACGCAGTATTTT. The variable domain in full, with the rest retrieved from reference TRBV7-2 and TRBJ2-3, is GAGVSQSPSNKVTEKGKDVELRCDPISGHTALYWYRQSLGQGLEFLIYFQGNSAPDKSGLPSDRFSAERTGGSVSTLTIQRTQQEDSAVYLCASSFTGGRSDTQYFGPGTRLTVL.

This clonotype was counted between two and nine times. The chain couples TRBV3-1 to TRBJ2-5; weak D call: TRBD2 (6 bases). CDR3 length equals 16 residues. CDR1 and CDR2 from the germline V gene are LGHDT and YNNKEL (reference sequence). V was trimmed by 1 base and J by 3 bases, leaving 15 bases between them. CDR3 in amino acids: CASSQGPAPGEETQYF. CDR3 DNA sequence: TGTGCCAGCAGCCAAGGACCGGCACCGGGGGAAGAGACCCAGTACTTC.

CDR3 in DNA: TGTGCCAGCAGCTCTACCCACGGGGGACAGGCGGACACTGAAGCTTTCTTT. It translates to CASSSTHGGQADTEAFF. This chain connects TRBV7-9 to TRBJ1-1; 8 bases fit TRBD1. The V gene's germline CDR1 is SEHNR and CDR2 FQNEAQ (reference sequence). Trimming at V came to 4 bases and at J to 3 bases, leaving 13 bases not matched to a gene. The CDR3 covers 17 residues. Based on the CDR3 plus reference TRBV7-9 and TRBJ1-1, the full variable domain is DTGVSQNPRHKITKRGQNVTFRCDPISEHNRLYWYRQTLGQGPEFLTYFQNEAQLEKSRLLSDRFSAERPKGSFSTLEIQRTEQGDSAMYLCASSSTHGGQADTEAFFGQGTRLTVV.

This clonotype was recorded a few times. This sequence joins TRBV6-2 or TRBV6-3 and TRBJ2-5; 7 bases are a match to TRBD2. Unmatched junction bases numbered 1, after V lost 5 bases and J lost 4 bases. Germline CDR1 reads MNHEY; CDR2 reads SVGEGT. The CDR3 is 12 residues long. CDR3 in amino acids: CASSGGRETQYF. The CDR3 DNA is TGTGCCAGCAGTGGCGGGAGAGAGACCCAGTACTTC.

The chain joins TRBV2 to TRBJ2-1, with a possible D match to TRBD1 (5 bases). V lost 2 bases, J lost 3 bases, and 11 bases lay in between. The CDR3 spans 15 residues. Germline V gene data show CDR1 as SNHLY and CDR2 as FYNNEI. CDR3: CASSERGPLYNEQFF. The CDR3 DNA sequence: TGTGCCAGCAGTGAAAGGGGTCCCCTCTACAATGAGCAGTTCTTC.

The chain has TRBV4-1 and TRBJ1-5, with D possibly being TRBD1 (5 bases). Between the trimmed V and J ends, which lost 0 bases and 1 base, there was a span of 13 bases. The CDR3 covers 17 residues. Per the germline V gene, CDR1 is MGHRA and CDR2 is YSYEKL. The CDR3, as DNA: TGCGCCAGCAGCCAAGAGGAGGCAGGGTCGAGCAATCAGCCCCAGCATTTT. It specifies CASSQEEAGSSNQPQHF.

The chain has TRBV7-6 and TRBJ2-5; possible D gene TRBD2, 6 bases. Germline-derived CDR1 and CDR2 are SGHVS and FNYEAQ. V was shortened by 10 bases and J by 2 bases, with 17 bases between the two germline ends. There are 14 residues in the CDR3. The CDR3, as DNA: TGTGCCACCAAAGGGACGGAGGGACAAGAGACCCAGTACTTC. It codes for CATKGTEGQETQYF.

This clonotype has a handful of counts. The chain couples TRBV19 to TRBJ2-1; D uncertain. V lost 3 bases to trimming and J lost 4 bases, with 7 bases between them. CDR3 size: 13 residues. Looked up from germline, CDR1 is LNHDA and CDR2 is SQIVND (reference sequence). In DNA form, the CDR3 reads TGTGCCAGTAGTATTGACGGGTACAATGAGCAGTTCTTC. Translating gives CASSIDGYNEQFF.

This clonotype showed up just a few times. The CDR3 coding sequence is TGCGCCAGCAGCGGGGGACAGGGGATGGAGACCCAGTACTTC. It translates to CASSGGQGMETQYF. The chain recombines TRBV5-1 with TRBJ2-5, with TRBD1 matching 10 bases. This CDR3 region has 14 residues. Germline CDR1 and CDR2: SGHRS and YFSETQ. The J segment lost 5 bases and the V segment lost 4 bases, leaving 5 bases of the junction unmatched.